Below are 17 T cell receptor beta chains sequenced from a single sample in a study of blood T cell repertoires in COVID-19. Assay used: immunoSEQ multiplex PCR; TCRdb lists only in-frame clones, some missing. The sample comprises approximately 470,000 clones, about nine tenths of which are singletons, and about 0.7% rests with the top ten. Sequencing was performed on PBMCs or T cells enriched from blood (not recorded which). Receptor source: a young woman who had recovered from COVID-19.

V is TRBV3-1 (or the pseudogene TRBV3-2) and J is TRBJ1-6; 8 bases fit TRBD1. The junction had 14 bases not matched to a gene; V was cut back by 7 bases and J by 9 bases. Germline loops: CDR1 LGHDT, CDR2 YNNKEL (reference sequence). This CDR3 is built from 16 residues. This CDR3 reads CASTQGTGGDGSPLHF. CDR3 nucleotide sequence: TGTGCCAGCACCCAGGGGACAGGAGGGGACGGTTCACCCCTCCACTTT.

This clone came up a few times. The J gene is TRBJ2-1, the V gene TRBV29-1; no definite D call. Looked up from germline, CDR1 is SQVTM and CDR2 is ANQGSEA. CDR3 length equals 10 residues. Trimming took 7 bases from V and 8 from J, leaving 9 bases between them. The CDR3 here is CSGGSDEQFF. The CDR3 DNA sequence: TGCAGCGGGGGTTCCGATGAGCAGTTCTTC.

The genes are TRBV5-5 and TRBJ2-7, with 8 nucleotides matching TRBD2. The germline V gene has CDR1 SGHKS and CDR2 YYEKEE (reference sequence). This CDR3 region has 16 residues. V lost 1 base to trimming and J lost 4 bases; unmatched junction nucleotides: 10. DNA for the CDR3: TGTGCCAGCAGCTTGCACGGAGCGGGGGCCGGGTACGAGCAGTACTTC. It specifies CASSLHGAGAGYEQYF.

The V call is TRBV2, the J call TRBJ1-5; D is perhaps TRBD1 (5 bases). The CDR3 consists of 15 residues. Germline assignment: CDR1 SNHLY and CDR2 FYNNEI. V was cut by 6 bases and J by 4 bases, with 16 bases left in between. CDR3 sequence: CASREGRVQNQPQHF. CDR3 nucleotide sequence: TGTGCCAGCAGGGAGGGACGGGTACAGAATCAGCCCCAGCATTTT.

The V call is TRBV29-1, the J call TRBJ2-1; no definite D call. There are 13 residues in the CDR3. Deletions cut 5 bases from V and 7 bases from J, with 15 bases between. Germline CDR1 SQVTM, CDR2 ANQGSEA. The CDR3 reads CSVNRPAVNEQFF. CDR3 nucleotides: TGCAGCGTTAATCGACCGGCGGTTAATGAGCAGTTCTTC.

The chain links TRBV28 to TRBJ2-6; 12 positions agree with TRBD1. This CDR3 has 19 amino acids. Looked up from germline, CDR1 is MDHEN and CDR2 is SYDVKM. With 4 bases clipped from V and 1 base from J, the junction kept 8 bases outside the gene matches. The CDR3 is CASSSGTGGAPSGANVLTF. The CDR3 nucleotides are TGTGCCAGCAGTTCCGGGACAGGGGGCGCCCCTTCTGGGGCCAACGTCCTGACTTTC.

The rearrangement joins TRBV2 to TRBJ1-2; 7 bases are a match to TRBD1. This CDR3 contains 14 residues. Trimming took 3 bases from V and 4 from J; bases not matched to a gene: 5. Looked up from germline, CDR1 is SNHLY and CDR2 is FYNNEI. The CDR3 spells CASSETDRIYGYTF. In DNA form, the CDR3 reads TGTGCCAGCAGTGAGACGGACAGGATCTATGGCTACACCTTC.

The rearrangement links TRBV28 to TRBJ1-2; 10 nucleotides line up with TRBD1. The J segment lost 7 bases and the V segment lost 4 bases, leaving 15 bases of the junction unmatched. This CDR3 comprises 17 residues. Germline assignment: CDR1 MDHEN and CDR2 SYDVKM. DNA of the CDR3: TGTGCCAGCAGTTCAGGACAGGGGGGGTCTGCCTCGGGTGGCTACACCTTC. Translation: CASSSGQGGSASGGYTF.

J is TRBJ2-6 and V is TRBV28, with a tentative D call TRBD2 (5 bases). Germline V CDR1 and CDR2: MDHEN, SYDVKM. The CDR3 extends over 15 amino acids. Trimming took off 5 bases at V and 13 bases at J, with 21 bases between the two ends. CDR3 residues: CASSPSKEALGVLTF. Written as DNA, the CDR3 is TGTGCCAGCAGTCCCTCCAAGGAGGCCCTGGGGGTCCTGACTTTC.

This clone turned up a few times. The V call is TRBV4-1, the J call TRBJ1-1; TRBD1 is a possible D gene (6 bases). In germline, CDR1 is MGHRA, CDR2 YSYEKL. The CDR3 has 17 residues. Trimming removed 0 bases at V and 1 base at J, with 15 bases between. CDR3 sequence (DNA): TGCGCCAGCAGCCAAGATGGGCAGGGGAGTACGAACACTGAAGCTTTCTTT. This sequence encodes CASSQDGQGSTNTEAFF.

This chain joins TRBV5-1 and TRBJ2-1; D gene uncertain. Deletions cut 0 bases from V and 9 bases from J, with 13 bases between. The V gene's germline CDR1 is SGHRS and CDR2 YFSETQ. The CDR3 loop spans 14 amino acids. The CDR3 sequence: CASSLGIEASEQFF. CDR3 nucleotides: TGCGCCAGCAGCTTGGGGATTGAAGCTAGTGAGCAGTTCTTC.

V is TRBV27 and J is TRBJ1-1; 7 nucleotides match TRBD1. This CDR3 is built from 11 residues. The germline CDR1 and CDR2 sequences are MNHEY and SMNVEV (reference sequence). The V segment lost 6 bases and the J segment 11 bases; nucleotides outside the gene matches: 6. As DNA, the CDR3 is TGTGCCAGCAGAAAACAGGGGTATGCTTTCTTT. It encodes CASRKQGYAFF.

In nucleotides, the CDR3 is TGTGCCAGCAGCGTCGGGGGGCCAGCCTACGAGCAGTACTTC. Translating gives CASSVGGPAYEQYF. This chain links TRBV9 with TRBJ2-7, with D perhaps TRBD2 (7 bases). Germline V gene lookup returns CDR1 SGDLS and CDR2 YYNGEE. The CDR3 is 14 amino acids. The V and J ends lost 2 bases and 2 bases respectively, with 11 bases between them.

This chain links TRBV6-6 with TRBJ2-3, with 12 positions matching TRBD1. V dropped 5 bases and J dropped 2; count of bases not matched to a gene: 8. The CDR3 runs to 17 residues. Germline CDR1 and CDR2: MNHNY and SVGAGI (reference sequence). CDR3: CASSPLRDRGPTDTQYF. CDR3 coding DNA: TGTGCCAGCAGTCCACTACGGGACAGGGGGCCCACAGATACGCAGTATTTT.

DNA for the CDR3: TGTGCCAGCAGCCCCCGCGTAGGAAACACCATATATTTT. Translated, it gives CASSPRVGNTIYF. The chain couples TRBV3-1 (or the pseudogene TRBV3-2) to TRBJ1-3, with D uncertain. The CDR3 length is 13 residues. The germline CDR1 and CDR2 sequences are LGHDT and YNNKEL (reference sequence). The V end was cut by 4 bases, the J end by 4 bases, with 8 bases between.

The chain recombines TRBV5-5 with TRBJ1-2; TRBD1 matches at 7 bases. The CDR3 is 14 residues long. After removal of 4 bases from V and 8 bases from J, the junction contained 11 bases not matched to a gene. Germline CDR1 reads SGHKS; CDR2 reads YYEKEE (reference sequence). The chain's CDR3 is CASSEQTGAGGYTF. In nucleotides, the CDR3 is TGTGCCAGCAGCGAACAAACAGGGGCCGGAGGCTACACCTTC.

This rearrangement joins TRBV7-2 to TRBJ1-1; possible D gene TRBD1, 6 bases. The CDR3 consists of 14 residues. Deletions cut 2 bases from V and 5 bases from J, with 12 bases between. Germline loops: CDR1 SGHTA, CDR2 FQGNSA. The CDR3 coding sequence is TGTGCCAGCAGCTTATCCGCAGGGGCGACTGAAGCTTTCTTT. Translation: CASSLSAGATEAFF. Using reference TRBV7-2 and TRBJ1-1 for the parts outside the CDR3, the full variable domain is GAGVSQSPSNKVTEKGKDVELRCDPISGHTALYWYRQSLGQGLEFLIYFQGNSAPDKSGLPSDRFSAERTGGSVSTLTIQRTQQEDSAVYLCASSLSAGATEAFFGQGTRLTVV.